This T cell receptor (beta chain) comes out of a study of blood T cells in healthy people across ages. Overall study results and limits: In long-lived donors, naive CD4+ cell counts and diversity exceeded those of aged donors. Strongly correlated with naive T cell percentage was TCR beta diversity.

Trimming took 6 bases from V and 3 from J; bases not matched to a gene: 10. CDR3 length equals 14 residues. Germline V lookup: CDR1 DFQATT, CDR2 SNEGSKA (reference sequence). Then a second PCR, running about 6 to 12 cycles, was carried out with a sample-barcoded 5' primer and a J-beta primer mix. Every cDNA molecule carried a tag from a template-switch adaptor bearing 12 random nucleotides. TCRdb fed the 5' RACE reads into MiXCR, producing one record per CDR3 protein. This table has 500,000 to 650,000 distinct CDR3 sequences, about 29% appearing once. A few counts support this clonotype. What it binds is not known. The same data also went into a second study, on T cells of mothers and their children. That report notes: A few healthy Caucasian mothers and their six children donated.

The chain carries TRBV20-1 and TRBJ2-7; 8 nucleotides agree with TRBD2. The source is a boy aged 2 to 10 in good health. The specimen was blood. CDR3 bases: TGCAGTGCCCCGGGGGGGGTCGGGGGCTACGAGCAGTACTTC. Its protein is CSAPGGVGGYEQYF.